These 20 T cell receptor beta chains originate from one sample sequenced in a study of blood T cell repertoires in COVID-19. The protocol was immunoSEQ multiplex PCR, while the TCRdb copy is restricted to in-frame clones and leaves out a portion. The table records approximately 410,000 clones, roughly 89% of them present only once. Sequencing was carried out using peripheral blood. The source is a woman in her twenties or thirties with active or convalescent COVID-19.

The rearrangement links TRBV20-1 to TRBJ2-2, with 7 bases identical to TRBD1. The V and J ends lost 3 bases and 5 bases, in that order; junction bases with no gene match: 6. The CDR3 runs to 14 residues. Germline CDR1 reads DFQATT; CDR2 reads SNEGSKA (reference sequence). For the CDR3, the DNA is TGCAGTGCTAGTTCGGGGACAGTGACCGGGGAGCTGTTTTTT. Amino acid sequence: CSASSGTVTGELFF.

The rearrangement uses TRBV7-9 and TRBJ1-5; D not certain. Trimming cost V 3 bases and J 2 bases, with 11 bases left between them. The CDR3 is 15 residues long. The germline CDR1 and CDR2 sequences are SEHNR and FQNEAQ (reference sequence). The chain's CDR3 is CASSFEGLGNQPQHF. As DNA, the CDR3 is TGTGCCAGCAGCTTCGAGGGCCTCGGCAATCAGCCCCAGCATTTT.

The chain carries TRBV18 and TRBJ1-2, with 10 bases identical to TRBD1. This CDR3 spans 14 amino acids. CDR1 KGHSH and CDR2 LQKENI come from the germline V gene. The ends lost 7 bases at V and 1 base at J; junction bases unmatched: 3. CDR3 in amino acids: CASYGQGDNYGYTF. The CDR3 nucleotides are TGTGCCAGCTACGGACAGGGGGATAACTATGGCTACACCTTC.

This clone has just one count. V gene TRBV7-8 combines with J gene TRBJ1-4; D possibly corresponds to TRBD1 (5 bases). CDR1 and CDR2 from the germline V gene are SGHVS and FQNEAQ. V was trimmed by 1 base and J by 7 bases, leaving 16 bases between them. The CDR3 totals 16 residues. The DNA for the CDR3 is TGTGCCAGCAGCTTAGGGCCGACAGTGAAGGGTGAAAAACTGTTTTTT. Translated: CASSLGPTVKGEKLFF.

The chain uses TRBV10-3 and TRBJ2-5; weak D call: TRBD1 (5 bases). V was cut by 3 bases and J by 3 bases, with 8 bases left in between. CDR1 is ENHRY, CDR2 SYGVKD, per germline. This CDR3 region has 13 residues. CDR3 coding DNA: TGTGCCATCAGTGACCCGACAGAAGAGACCCAGTACTTC. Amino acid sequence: CAISDPTEETQYF.

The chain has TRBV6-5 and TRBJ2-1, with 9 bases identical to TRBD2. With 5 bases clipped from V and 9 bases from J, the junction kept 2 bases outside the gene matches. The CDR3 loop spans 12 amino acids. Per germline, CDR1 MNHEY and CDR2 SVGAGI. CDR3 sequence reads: CASSPSGTEQFF. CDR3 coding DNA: TGTGCCAGCAGTCCTAGCGGGACTGAGCAGTTCTTC.

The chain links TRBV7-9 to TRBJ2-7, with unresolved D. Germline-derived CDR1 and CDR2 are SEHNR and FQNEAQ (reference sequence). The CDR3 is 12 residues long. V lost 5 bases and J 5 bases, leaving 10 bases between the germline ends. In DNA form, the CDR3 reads TGTGCCAGCAGCAAAAATCGGGACGAGCAGTACTTC. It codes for CASSKNRDEQYF. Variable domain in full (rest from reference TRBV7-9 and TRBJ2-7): DTGVSQNPRHKITKRGQNVTFRCDPISEHNRLYWYRQTLGQGPEFLTYFQNEAQLEKSRLLSDRFSAERPKGSFSTLEIQRTEQGDSAMYLCASSKNRDEQYFGPGTRLTVT.

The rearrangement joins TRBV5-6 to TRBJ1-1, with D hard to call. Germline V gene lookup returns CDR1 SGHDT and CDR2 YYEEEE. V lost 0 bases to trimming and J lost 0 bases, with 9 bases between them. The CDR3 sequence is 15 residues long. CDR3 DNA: TGTGCCAGCAGCTTGGTACGCGGGTTGAACACTGAAGCTTTCTTT. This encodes CASSLVRGLNTEAFF. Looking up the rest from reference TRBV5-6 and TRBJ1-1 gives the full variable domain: DAGVTQSPTHLIKTRGQQVTLRCSPKSGHDTVSWYQQALGQGPQFIFQYYEEEERQRGNFPDRFSGHQFPNYSSELNVNALLLGDSALYLCASSLVRGLNTEAFFGQGTRLTVV.

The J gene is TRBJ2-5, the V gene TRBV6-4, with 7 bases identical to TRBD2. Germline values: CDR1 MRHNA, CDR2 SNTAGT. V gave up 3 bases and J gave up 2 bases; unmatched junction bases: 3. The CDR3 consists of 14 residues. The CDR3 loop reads CASSEGGDQETQYF. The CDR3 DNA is TGTGCCAGCAGTGAGGGGGGGGATCAAGAGACCCAGTACTTC.

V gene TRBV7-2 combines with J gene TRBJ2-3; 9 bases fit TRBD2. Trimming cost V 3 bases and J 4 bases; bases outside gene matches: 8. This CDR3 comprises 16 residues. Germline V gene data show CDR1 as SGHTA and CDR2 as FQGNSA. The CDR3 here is CASSLVAGVAADTQYF. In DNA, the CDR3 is TGTGCCAGCAGCTTGGTAGCGGGAGTGGCAGCAGATACGCAGTATTTT.

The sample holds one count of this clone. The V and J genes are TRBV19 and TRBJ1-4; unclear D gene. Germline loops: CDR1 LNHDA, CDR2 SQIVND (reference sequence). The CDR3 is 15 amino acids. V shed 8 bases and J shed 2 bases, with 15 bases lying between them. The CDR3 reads CASSGLAATNEKLFF. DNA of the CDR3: TGTGCCAGTTCGGGATTGGCCGCGACTAATGAAAAACTGTTTTTT.

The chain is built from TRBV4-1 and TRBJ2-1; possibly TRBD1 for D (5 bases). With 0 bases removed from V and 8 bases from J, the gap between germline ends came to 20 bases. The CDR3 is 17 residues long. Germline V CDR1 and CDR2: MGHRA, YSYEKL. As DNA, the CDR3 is TGCGCCAGCAGCCAAGATTCGGTGGCCCAGGGTTGGGATGAGCAGTTCTTC. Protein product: CASSQDSVAQGWDEQFF.

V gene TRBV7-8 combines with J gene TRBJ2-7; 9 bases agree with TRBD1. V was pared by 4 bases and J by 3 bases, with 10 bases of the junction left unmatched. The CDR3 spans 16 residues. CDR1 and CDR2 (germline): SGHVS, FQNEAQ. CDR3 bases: TGTGCCAGCAGCTCAGCCCGGACAGGGGTTAACTACGAGCAGTACTTC. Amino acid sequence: CASSSARTGVNYEQYF. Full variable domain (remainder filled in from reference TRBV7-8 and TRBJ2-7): GAGVSQSPRYKVAKRGQDVALRCDPISGHVSLFWYQQALGQGPEFLTYFQNEAQLDKSGLPSDRFFAERPEGSVSTLKIQRTQQEDSAVYLCASSSARTGVNYEQYFGPGTRLTVT.

CDR3 loop: CASSRGQRELFF. The CDR3 nucleotides are TGTGCCAGCAGCAGAGGTCAGAGGGAGCTGTTTTTT. The chain couples TRBV3-1 (or the pseudogene TRBV3-2) to TRBJ2-2; no clear D. Trimming took off 5 bases at V and 9 bases at J, with 10 bases between the two ends. Germline CDR1 LGHDT, CDR2 YNNKEL (reference sequence). This CDR3 spans 12 amino acids.

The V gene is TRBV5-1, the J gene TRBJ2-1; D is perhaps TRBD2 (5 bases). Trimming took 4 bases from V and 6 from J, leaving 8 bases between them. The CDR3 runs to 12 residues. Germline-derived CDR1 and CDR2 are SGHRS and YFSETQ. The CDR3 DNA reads TGCGCCAGCAGCGCAGGACTCAATGAGCAGTTCTTC. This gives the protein CASSAGLNEQFF.

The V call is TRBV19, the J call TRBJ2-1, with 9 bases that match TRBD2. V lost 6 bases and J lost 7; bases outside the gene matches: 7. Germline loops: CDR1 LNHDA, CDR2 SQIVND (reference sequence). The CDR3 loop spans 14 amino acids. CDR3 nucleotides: TGTGCCAGTAGGGTTAGCGGGAGATCAAATGAGCAGTTCTTC. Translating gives CASRVSGRSNEQFF.

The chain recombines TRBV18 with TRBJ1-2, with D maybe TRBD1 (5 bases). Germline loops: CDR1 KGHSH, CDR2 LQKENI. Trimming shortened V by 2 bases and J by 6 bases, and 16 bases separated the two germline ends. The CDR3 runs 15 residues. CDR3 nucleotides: TGTGCCAGCTCACCAGGCGCCCCCAGGGCTAATGGCTACACCTTC. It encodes CASSPGAPRANGYTF.

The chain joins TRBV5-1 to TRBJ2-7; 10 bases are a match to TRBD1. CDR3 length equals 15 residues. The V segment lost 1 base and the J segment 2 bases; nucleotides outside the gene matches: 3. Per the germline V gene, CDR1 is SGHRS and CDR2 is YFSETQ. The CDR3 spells CASSLWDRGTYEQYF. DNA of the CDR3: TGCGCCAGCAGCTTGTGGGACAGGGGAACCTACGAGCAGTACTTC. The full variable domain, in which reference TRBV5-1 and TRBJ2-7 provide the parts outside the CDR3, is KAGVTQTPRYLIKTRGQQVTLSCSPISGHRSVSWYQQTPGQGLQFLFEYFSETQRNKGNFPGRFSGRQFSNSRSEMNVSTLELGDSALYLCASSLWDRGTYEQYFGPGTRLTVT.

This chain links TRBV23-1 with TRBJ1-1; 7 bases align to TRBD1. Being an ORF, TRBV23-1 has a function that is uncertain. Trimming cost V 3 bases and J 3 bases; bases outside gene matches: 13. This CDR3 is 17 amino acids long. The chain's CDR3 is CASSHPRSGGPDTEAFF. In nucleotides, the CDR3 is TGCGCCAGCAGTCACCCCCGATCAGGGGGGCCGGACACTGAAGCTTTCTTT.

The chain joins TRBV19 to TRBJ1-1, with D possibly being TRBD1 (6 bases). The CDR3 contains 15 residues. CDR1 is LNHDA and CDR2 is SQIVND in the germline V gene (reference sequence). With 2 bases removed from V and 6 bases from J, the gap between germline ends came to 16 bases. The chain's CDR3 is CASSIHAGARAEAFF. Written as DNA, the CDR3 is TGTGCCAGTAGTATACACGCAGGGGCTCGAGCTGAAGCTTTCTTT.